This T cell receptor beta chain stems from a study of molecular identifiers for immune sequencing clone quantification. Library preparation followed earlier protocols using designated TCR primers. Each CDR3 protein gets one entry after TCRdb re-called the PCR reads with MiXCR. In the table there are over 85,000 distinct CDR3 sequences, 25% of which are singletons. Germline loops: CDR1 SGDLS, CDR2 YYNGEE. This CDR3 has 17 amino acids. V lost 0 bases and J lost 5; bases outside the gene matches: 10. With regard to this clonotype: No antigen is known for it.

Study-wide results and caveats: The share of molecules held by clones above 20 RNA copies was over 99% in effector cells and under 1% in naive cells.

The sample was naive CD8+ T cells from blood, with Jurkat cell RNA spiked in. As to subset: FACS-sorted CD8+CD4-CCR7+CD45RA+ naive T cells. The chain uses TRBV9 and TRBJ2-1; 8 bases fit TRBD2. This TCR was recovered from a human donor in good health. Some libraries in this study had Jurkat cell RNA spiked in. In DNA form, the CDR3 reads TGTGCCAGCAGCGTAGAGGATAGCGGGGTTTCCCACAATGAGCAGTTCTTC. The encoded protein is CASSVEDSGVSHNEQFF.